The source of this T cell receptor (beta chain) is a study of cytomegalovirus exposure and HLA in healthy donors (dated by TCRdb to about 2017). In terms of the full investigation: An earlier analysis of some 600 of the donors reported around 280 Gb of sequence data and 117 million unique TCR beta sequences obtained from around 190 million T cells. Around 320 gigabases of sequencing data and 78 million or so unique TCR sequences were included in an early release covering 550 to 800 HLA-typed donors. The genetic ancestry cluster associated with self-reported Caucasian donors included 81% of the 350 to 500 genotyped donors. The study aimed to test whether signatures of past pathogen exposure could be identified by cataloging public T cell receptors. Using immunosequencing, the study profiled T cell repertoires from some 670 subjects and related those repertoires to cytomegalovirus serostatus. Besides the first cohort of roughly 660 subjects, a separate validation cohort made up of some 110 different subjects was used. To predict cytomegalovirus infection status, the study brought together high-throughput TCR immunosequencing, statistical association of individual TCRs with disease status, and machine learning. A later analysis re-examined previously published TCR beta repertoires from 500 to 700 donors and added high-resolution HLA genotyping to investigate patterns of TCR occurrence. Rather than drawing on any new phenotypic data, the later analysis identified candidate immune exposures from TCR beta sequences and the way those sequences occurred across donors. To decide whether each TCR beta V gene segment behaved as functional or pseudogenic, an earlier analysis of fewer than 750 of the donors relied on high-throughput TCR beta sequencing. Donor age, sex, ethnicity and CMV serostatus were compiled alongside the repertoire data. A later genetic analysis used genome-wide SNP genotypes for about three fifths of the roughly 700 donors, treating that subset as a discovery cohort. Every discovery cohort repertoire had been produced on one sequencing platform. HLA typing covered class I and class II loci at four-digit resolution. The number of typed donors differed by locus: about 620-640 for A, B, C, DRB1 and DQB1; approximately 520 for DQA1; 606 for DPA1; and around 450 for DPB1. Because of strong linkage in the cohort, four or five DR-DQ haplotypes were treated as single units for association and clustering. On average, around 240,000 unique TCR beta nucleotide sequences were sequenced per donor among several hundred genotyped donors of the cohort, with roughly a sixth of those sequences being non-productive.

About this clone: This receptor's antigen is unknown. Within one base of it there is no much larger clone, and no base qualities were kept.

V is reduced by 0 bases and J by 3 bases, leaving a spacing of 13 bases between them. There are 16 amino acids in the CDR3, from cysteine to phenylalanine inclusive. Only CDR3 DNA remains: 48 bases, in frame from the first base. The germline V gene sets CDR1 to SGHRS and CDR2 to YFSETQ. The cohort consisted of 600 or so healthy bone marrow donors. At the time of sampling, every cohort member was nominally healthy, though immune exposures that went unrecorded were likely present. The donor was CMV seronegative and was included in the group of 352 seronegative cohort members. A peripheral blood sample was provided by each donor, and peripheral blood mononuclear cells were used for TCR beta sequencing. Genomic DNA extraction from the blood cell samples was performed with the Qiagen DNeasy Blood Extraction Kit. Study-wide conclusions, independent of this receptor: A later analysis found that TCR association rates varied across HLA loci, with DRB1 alleles showing the most associated TCRs and HLA-C alleles the fewest. In a later analysis, most CMV-associated TCR beta chains were found to appear HLA-restricted, with HLA associations seemingly driven largely by CMV exposure. A later analysis reported that several top co-occurrence clusters appeared linked to parvovirus B19, influenza, CMV and Epstein-Barr virus. Three of the identified cytomegalovirus-associated TCR beta chains were confirmed in vitro to be specific for cytomegalovirus antigens. A later genetic analysis associated a missense DCLRE1C variant with V-gene and J-gene trimming of TCR beta chains, and an independent cohort replicated the association. A further reported finding was that TCR beta sequences accurately predicted the HLA-A and HLA-B alleles for most subjects in the first cohort. The classifier was reported to diagnose cytomegalovirus status with high specificity and sensitivity in both the original and validation cohorts. A cluster of highly shared sequence variants was judged likely to be a technical artifact of the sequencing pipeline. The cohort was sequenced for TCR beta chains only, and without alpha or paired-chain data the features that could be detected were limited. The authors suggested that the approach could potentially be generalized to other disease states and immunological phenotypes. In a later genetic analysis, fewer N-insertions in productive TCRs were reported among donors in an Asian-associated ancestry cluster than the 666-donor mean. Most TCR sequences were seen in very few donors, while some public TCRs were found in many individuals. An earlier analysis of roughly 570 of the donors showed that most TCR beta V segments appeared in productive rearrangements either about 87% or about 30% of the time, which broadly matched IMGT annotations. Some IMGT-functional V segments, including TRBV6-2 and TRBV6-3, could not be distinguished by the 87-base-pair reads and were therefore excluded. Compared with equally common non-associated chains, HLA-associated TCR beta chains in a later analysis were more clonally expanded and had lower generation probabilities. Because some donors lacked HLA typing at each locus, the association tests relied only on the typed subset. A later analysis associated approximately 17,000 TCR beta sequences with specific HLA alleles at a false discovery rate of 0.05. When HLA alleles, especially DR and DQ, strongly co-occurred, TCR associations were difficult to assign to individual alleles. Roughly uniform sequencing depth across donors was assumed in presence/absence analyses, although this assumption may not hold. Immune exposure information for the cohort was limited to CMV serostatus. The study gave a list of some 150 TCR beta chains associated with cytomegalovirus. Linkage disequilibrium might explain the correlated functional status among segregating V segments, but an unknown experimental factor could not be excluded. The earlier analysis of approximately 560 of the donors excluded roughly 17 rarely observed V segments, including chromosome 9 orphons, because counts were too low.

The protocol used for the library was the immunoSEQ multiplex PCR assay. A mixture of 60 forward primers for TCR Vbeta segments and 13 reverse primers for TCR Jbeta segments was used in the multiplex PCR. A multiplex PCR assay on genomic DNA amplified the CDR3 region of rearranged TCR beta genes. On the Illumina HiSeq System, the amplified TCR beta libraries were sequenced as 87-base-pair reads. The study's own analysis went as follows. A later analysis tallied around 82 million unique TCR beta chains across the 666 repertoires, and around 12 million of those chains were shared by two or more donors. Raw reads were error-corrected and collapsed into unique sequences by a nearest-neighbor algorithm in which closely related sequences were merged to remove PCR and sequencing errors. To assign V, D and J gene segments, CDR3 sequences were aligned to IMGT reference sequences. For a sequence to be retained, at least a six-nucleotide match to both a V gene segment and a J gene segment was required. Rearrangements were classified as productive when the CDR3 lacked stop codons and remained in frame with V and J, and all other rearrangements were classified as non-productive. Following IMGT convention, CDR3 was defined as the stretch from the second conserved V-encoded cysteine up to the conserved J-encoded phenylalanine. Sequences without an unambiguous match to a single V gene segment were excluded from the earlier analysis of about 600 of the donors. An earlier analysis of 450 to 650 of the donors called V segments functional above 56.7% productive rearrangements and segregating when the between-donor standard deviation exceeded 5%. To diagnose cytomegalovirus status from the catalog of TCR beta chain sequences, a statistical classification framework was built. In a later analysis, V and J genes were assigned by comparing TCR nucleotide sequences against IMGT/GENE-DB human TR gene sequences. In a later analysis, CDR3 sequences and most-parsimonious VDJ recombination scenarios were assigned using the TCRdist pipeline. In a later analysis, each TCR beta chain was defined by its CDR3 amino acid sequence together with its V-gene family, and reads lacking a unique V-gene family were excluded. To address suspected cross-contamination and a sequencing artifact, a later analysis removed roughly 640 highly shared, low-generation-probability nucleotide sequences. In a later analysis, a clonal expansion index was calculated for each public chain from normalized within-repertoire ranks of inferred template counts. Generation probabilities in a later analysis came from a VDJ recombination model fitted to out-of-frame rearrangements, and those results were checked against IGoR. In a later analysis, TCR-TCR, TCR-HLA and TCR-CMV co-occurrence was scored with hypergeometric tests, and a repertoire-size bias correction was applied to TCR pairs. To estimate false discovery rates, a later analysis permuted the HLA or CMV assignments 20 times. A later analysis grouped co-occurring TCRs with DBSCAN, adding TCRdist sequence similarity when clustering within HLA-allele-positive subsets. For co-occurrence clustering, repertoires with fewer than 30,000 or more than 120,000 public chains were excluded, along with roughly 5 repertoires with anomalous nucleotide sharing. Entries here come from immuneACCESS through TCRdb and include only in-frame sequences with V and J called. Some clones fail to appear in such tables; in the studies checked, an unresolved V gene covers under half of the shortfall, and the cause of the remainder is unknown. The V and J calls and the clone size are those of that table, but D and trimming were determined from the DNA. Here the sample has fewer than 250,000 clones; around 76% occur a single time. The top ten clones comprise around 0.63% of the sample.

The source of this sequence is a man aged 18 to 35 in good health and CMV-seronegative. This chain joins TRBV5-1 to TRBJ2-1; tentative D gene TRBD2, with 5 bases matching. Sequencing was carried out using PBMCs. CDR3 region: CASSLVQSRGYNEQFF. The sequence in DNA is TGCGCCAGCAGCTTGGTCCAGTCCCGGGGCTACAATGAGCAGTTCTTC.